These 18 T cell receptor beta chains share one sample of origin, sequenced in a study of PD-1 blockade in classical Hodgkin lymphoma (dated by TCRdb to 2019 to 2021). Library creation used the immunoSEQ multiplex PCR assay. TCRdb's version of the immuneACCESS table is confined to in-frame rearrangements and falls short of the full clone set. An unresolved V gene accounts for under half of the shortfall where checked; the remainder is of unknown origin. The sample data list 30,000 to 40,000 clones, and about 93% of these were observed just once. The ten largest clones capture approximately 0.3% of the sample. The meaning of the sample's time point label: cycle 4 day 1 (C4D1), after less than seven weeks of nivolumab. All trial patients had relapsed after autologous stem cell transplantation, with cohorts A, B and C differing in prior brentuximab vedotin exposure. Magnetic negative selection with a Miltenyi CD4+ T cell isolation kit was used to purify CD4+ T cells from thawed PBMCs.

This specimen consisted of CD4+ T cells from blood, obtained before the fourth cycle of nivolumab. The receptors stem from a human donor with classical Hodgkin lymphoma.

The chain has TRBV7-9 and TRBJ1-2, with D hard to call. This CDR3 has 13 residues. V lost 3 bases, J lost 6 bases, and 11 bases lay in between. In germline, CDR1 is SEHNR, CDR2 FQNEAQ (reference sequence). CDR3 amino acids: CASSFLGWDGYTF. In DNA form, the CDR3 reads TGTGCCAGCAGCTTTTTGGGCTGGGATGGCTACACCTTC.

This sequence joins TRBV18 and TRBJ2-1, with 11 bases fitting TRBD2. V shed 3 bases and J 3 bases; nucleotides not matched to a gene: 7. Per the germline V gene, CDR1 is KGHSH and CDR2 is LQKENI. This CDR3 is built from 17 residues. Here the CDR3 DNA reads TGTGCCAGCTCACCCATAGTAGCGGGAGGGGACTACAATGAGCAGTTCTTC. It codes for CASSPIVAGGDYNEQFF.

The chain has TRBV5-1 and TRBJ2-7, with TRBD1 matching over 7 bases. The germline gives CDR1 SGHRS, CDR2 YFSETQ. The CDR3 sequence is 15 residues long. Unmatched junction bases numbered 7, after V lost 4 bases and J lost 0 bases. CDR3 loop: CASSPWTGRSYEQYF. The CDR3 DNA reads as TGCGCCAGCAGCCCCTGGACAGGCCGCTCCTACGAGCAGTACTTC.

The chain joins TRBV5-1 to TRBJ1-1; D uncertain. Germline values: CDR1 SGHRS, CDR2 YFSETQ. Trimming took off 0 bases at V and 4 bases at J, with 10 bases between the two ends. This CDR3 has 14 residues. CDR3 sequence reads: CASSLGVAATEAFF. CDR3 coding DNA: TGCGCCAGCAGCTTGGGGGTCGCGGCCACTGAAGCTTTCTTT.

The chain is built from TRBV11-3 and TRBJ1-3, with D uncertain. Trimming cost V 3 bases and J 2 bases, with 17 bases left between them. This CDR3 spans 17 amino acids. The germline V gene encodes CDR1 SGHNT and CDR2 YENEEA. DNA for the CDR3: TGTGCCAGCAGCTTGGGTGGAATGGGTCGCCCTGGAAACACCATATATTTT. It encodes CASSLGGMGRPGNTIYF.

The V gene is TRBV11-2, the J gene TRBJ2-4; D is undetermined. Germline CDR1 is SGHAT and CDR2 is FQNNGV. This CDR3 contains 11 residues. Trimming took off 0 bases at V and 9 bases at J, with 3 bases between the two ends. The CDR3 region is CASSLEGIQYF. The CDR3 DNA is TGTGCCAGCAGCTTAGAGGGCATTCAGTACTTC.

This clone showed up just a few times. DNA of the CDR3: TGTGCCAGCAGCCCGCCTCCGGGTGAAAAACTGTTTTTT. Translating it yields CASSPPPGEKLFF. The gene calls are TRBV7-9 and TRBJ1-4, with no clear D. CDR1 SEHNR and CDR2 FQNEAQ come from the germline V gene (reference sequence). This CDR3 spans 13 amino acids. V was clipped by 5 bases and J by 7 bases, with 11 bases between them.

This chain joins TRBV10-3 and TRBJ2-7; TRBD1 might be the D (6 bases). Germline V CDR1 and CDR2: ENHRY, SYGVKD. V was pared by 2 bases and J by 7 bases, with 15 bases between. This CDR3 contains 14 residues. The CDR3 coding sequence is TGTGCCATCAGTGAGAGACAGGCAATGGTGGAGCAGTACTTC. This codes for CAISERQAMVEQYF.

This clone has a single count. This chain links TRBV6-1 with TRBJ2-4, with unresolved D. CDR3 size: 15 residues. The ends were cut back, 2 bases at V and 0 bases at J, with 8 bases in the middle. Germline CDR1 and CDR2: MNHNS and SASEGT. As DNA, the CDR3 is TGTGCCAGCAGTGAATCCGGTTTAGCCAAAAACATTCAGTACTTC. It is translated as CASSESGLAKNIQYF.

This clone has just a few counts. Here the CDR3 DNA reads TGTGCCAGCAGCCAAGGTAACAGGGGAGTGCCTGAAGCTTTCTTT. This sequence encodes CASSQGNRGVPEAFF. The chain recombines TRBV4-2 with TRBJ1-1; TRBD1 agrees at 7 bases. This CDR3 region has 15 residues. Germline values: CDR1 LGHNA, CDR2 YNFKEQ. V lost 1 base, J lost 6 bases, and 8 bases stayed unmatched.

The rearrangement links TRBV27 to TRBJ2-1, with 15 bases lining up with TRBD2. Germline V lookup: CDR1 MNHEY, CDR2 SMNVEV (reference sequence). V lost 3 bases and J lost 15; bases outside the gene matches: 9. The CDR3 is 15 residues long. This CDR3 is CASSFSGLAGGGRFF. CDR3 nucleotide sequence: TGTGCCAGCAGTTTCTCCGGACTAGCGGGAGGGGGCAGGTTCTTC.

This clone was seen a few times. Here the CDR3 reads CASSQDYDRASQPQHF. As DNA, the CDR3 is TGCGCCAGCAGCCAAGATTATGACAGGGCTAGTCAGCCCCAGCATTTT. The chain carries TRBV4-1 and TRBJ1-5; 7 bases map to TRBD1. The CDR3 runs 16 residues. The V segment lost 0 bases and the J segment 6 bases; nucleotides outside the gene matches: 8. CDR1 is MGHRA and CDR2 is YSYEKL in the germline V gene.

The CDR3, as DNA: TGCAGCGTTAGTCAGGGTCTATGGGAGACCCAGTACTTC. Its translation is CSVSQGLWETQYF. This chain uses TRBV29-1 with TRBJ2-5; tentatively, D is TRBD1 (5 bases). The CDR3 has 13 amino acids. Germline V gene lookup returns CDR1 SQVTM and CDR2 ANQGSEA. Trimming removed 5 bases from V and 5 bases from J, with 15 bases in between. Full variable domain (missing parts from reference TRBV29-1 and TRBJ2-5): SAVISQKPSRDICQRGTSLTIQCQVDSQVTMMFWYRQQPGQSLTLIATANQGSEATYESGFVIDKFPISRPNLTFSTLTVSNMSPEDSSIYLCSVSQGLWETQYFGPGTRLLVL.

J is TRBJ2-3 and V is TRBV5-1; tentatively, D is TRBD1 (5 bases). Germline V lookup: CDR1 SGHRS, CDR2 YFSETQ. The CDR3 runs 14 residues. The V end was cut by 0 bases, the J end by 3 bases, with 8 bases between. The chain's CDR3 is CASSLDRPTDTQYF. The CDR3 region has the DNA TGCGCCAGCAGCTTGGACAGGCCTACAGATACGCAGTATTTT.

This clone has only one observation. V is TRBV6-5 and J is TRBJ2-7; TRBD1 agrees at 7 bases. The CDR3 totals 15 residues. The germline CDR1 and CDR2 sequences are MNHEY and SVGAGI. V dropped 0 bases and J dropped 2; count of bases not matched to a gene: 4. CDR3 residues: CASSYSRDSTYEQYF. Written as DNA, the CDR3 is TGTGCCAGCAGTTACTCGAGGGACAGTACCTACGAGCAGTACTTC.

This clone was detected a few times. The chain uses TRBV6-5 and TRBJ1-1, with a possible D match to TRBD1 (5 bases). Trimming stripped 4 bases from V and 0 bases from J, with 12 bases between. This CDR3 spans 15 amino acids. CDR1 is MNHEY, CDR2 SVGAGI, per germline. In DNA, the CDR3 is TGTGCCAGCAGTTGGCCGGGACGGATGAACACTGAAGCTTTCTTT. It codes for CASSWPGRMNTEAFF.

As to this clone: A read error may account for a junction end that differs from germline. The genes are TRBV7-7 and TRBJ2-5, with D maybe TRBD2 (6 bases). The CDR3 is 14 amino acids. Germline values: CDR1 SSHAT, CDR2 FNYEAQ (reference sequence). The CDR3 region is CASSLGTQQETQYF. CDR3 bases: TGTGCTAGCAGCTTAGGGACTCAACAAGAGACCCAGTACTTC.

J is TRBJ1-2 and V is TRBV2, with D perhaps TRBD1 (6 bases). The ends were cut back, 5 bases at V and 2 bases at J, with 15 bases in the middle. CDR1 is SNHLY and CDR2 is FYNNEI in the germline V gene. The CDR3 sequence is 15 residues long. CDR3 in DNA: TGTGCCAGCAGTATAGGACAGTTCCCAAACTATGGCTACACCTTC. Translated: CASSIGQFPNYGYTF.